This is a list of T cell receptor beta chains from one sample in a study of OX40 agonist ivuxolimab in advanced cancers. Libraries were prepared by immunoSEQ multiplex PCR; TCRdb keeps only in-frame clonotypes and omits some of them. The sample has fewer than 25,000 clones; 75% to 90% are singletons. Sample: CD4+ or CD8+ T cells sorted from blood, taken in a trial of the OX40 agonist ivuxolimab. These receptors came from an adult with an advanced solid tumor such as melanoma, head and neck, liver or kidney cancer. CDR3s include the opening cysteine and the closing phenylalanine or tryptophan. Each record gives: clone size, CDR3 length, D gene, V gene, J gene, CDR3 protein, CDR3 DNA. D genes are given only for firm matches. A clone size is listed for some rows: how often the clone was seen (once, few, many), or a class if it is expanded.

>-|14|-|TRBV7-3|TRBJ2-2
CASSSFLGSGELFF
TGTGCCAGCAGCTCGTTTTTGGGTTCCGGGGAGCTGTTTTTT
>-|18|-|TRBV4-3|TRBJ2-5
CASSQELLMGSGGETQYF
TGCGCCAGCAGCCAAGAACTCCTGATGGGCAGTGGGGGGGAGACCCAGTACTTC
>few|15|TRBD2|TRBV11-2|TRBJ2-3
CASSRRGVSTDTQYF
TGTGCCAGCAGCCGGCGGGGGGTTAGCACAGATACGCAGTATTTT
>-|15|-|TRBV4-1|TRBJ2-1
CASSQESAGNNEQFF
TGCGCCAGCAGCCAAGAAAGCGCAGGAAACAATGAGCAGTTCTTC
>-|14|TRBD2|TRBV7-9|TRBJ2-3
CASSPGLAPDTQYF
TGTGCCAGCAGCCCCGGACTAGCGCCAGATACGCAGTATTTT
>-|14|TRBD1|TRBV6-4|TRBJ2-1
CASSANPGQGEQFF
TGTGCCAGCAGTGCCAACCCAGGACAGGGCGAGCAGTTCTTC
>medium-sized|13|-|TRBV19|TRBJ2-2
CASTPGAAGELFF
TGTGCCAGTACCCCTGGTGCGGCCGGGGAGCTGTTTTTT
>few|15|TRBD1|TRBV18|TRBJ1-2
CASSPGATGSYGYTF
TGTGCCAGCTCACCGGGAGCGACAGGGTCCTATGGCTACACCTTC
>-|14|-|TRBV7-9|TRBJ1-1
CASSLVPPGYEAFF
TGTGCCAGCAGCTTAGTTCCCCCCGGATATGAAGCTTTCTTT
>few|15|-|TRBV10-3|TRBJ1-2
CAISGSTRGDHGYTF
TGTGCCATCAGTGGGAGCACACGGGGTGACCATGGCTACACCTTC
>-|13|TRBD1|TRBV27|TRBJ2-7
CASTPGGRGEQYF
TGTGCCAGCACCCCAGGGGGTAGGGGCGAGCAGTACTTC
>-|16|TRBD2|TRBV9|TRBJ2-1
CASSVFGLADHNEQFF
TGTGCCAGCAGCGTTTTCGGACTAGCGGACCACAATGAGCAGTTCTTC
>-|16|-|TRBV5-1|TRBJ2-7
CASSLGTGDSSYEQYF
TGCGCCAGCAGCTTGGGCACGGGGGACAGCTCCTACGAGCAGTACTTC
>-|15|-|TRBV25-1|TRBJ2-5
CASGVGMRSQETQYF
TGTGCCAGTGGGGTAGGGATGAGGTCTCAAGAGACCCAGTACTTC
>-|18|-|TRBV7-8|TRBJ1-5
CASSSSPGRTGDNQPQHF
TGTGCCAGCAGCTCGAGCCCGGGACGGACCGGGGACAATCAGCCCCAGCATTTT
>-|16|-|TRBV4-3|TRBJ2-2
CASSQENWGRTGELFF
TGCGCCAGCAGCCAAGAAAATTGGGGCCGAACCGGGGAGCTGTTTTTT
>-|15|TRBD1|TRBV7-8|TRBJ1-5
CASSAGQDSNQPQHF
TGTGCCAGCAGCGCGGGACAGGATAGCAATCAGCCCCAGCATTTT
>-|15|-|TRBV11-2|TRBJ2-3
CASSLEAPFTDTQYF
TGTGCCAGCAGCTTAGAGGCCCCCTTCACAGATACGCAGTATTTT
>-|13|-|TRBV2|TRBJ2-7
CASRKELGERSYF
TGTGCCAGCAGAAAGGAGTTAGGTGAGAGGTCGTACTTC
>-|17|-|TRBV7-9|TRBJ1-4
CASSRRGSLRTNEKLFF
TGTGCCAGCAGCCGCCGGGGCTCCCTGAGAACTAATGAAAAACTGTTTTTT
>-|14|-|TRBV11-2|TRBJ1-1
CASSSLVGGTEAFF
TGTGCCAGCAGCTCCCTAGTGGGAGGCACTGAAGCTTTCTTT
>-|13|-|TRBV2|TRBJ1-1
CASSGGPGAEAFF
TGTGCCAGCAGTGGAGGGCCAGGGGCTGAAGCTTTCTTT
>-|12|-|TRBV2|TRBJ2-1
CASRTSADEQFF
TGTGCCAGCAGGACCTCGGCCGATGAGCAGTTCTTC
>-|16|-|TRBV7-9|TRBJ2-3
CASSKRPRGSTDTQYF
TGTGCCAGCAGCAAAAGGCCCCGAGGCAGCACAGATACGCAGTATTTT
>once|15|TRBD2|TRBV29-1|TRBJ2-1
CSVGRTSGGQGEQFF
TGCAGCGTCGGACGGACTAGCGGGGGGCAGGGTGAGCAGTTCTTC
>once|16|-|TRBV18|TRBJ2-2
CASSPKTGLNTGELFF
TGTGCCAGCTCACCGAAGACTGGATTGAACACCGGGGAGCTGTTTTTT
>-|14|TRBD2|TRBV5-1|TRBJ2-7
CASSFGGGAVEQYF
TGCGCCAGCAGCTTCGGCGGGGGGGCCGTCGAGCAGTACTTC
>-|16|TRBD2|TRBV9|TRBJ2-7
CASSVDPGTSGHEQYF
TGTGCCAGCAGCGTAGACCCCGGGACTAGCGGACACGAGCAGTACTTC
>-|14|TRBD1|TRBV7-9|TRBJ2-7
CASNPDRDPYEQYF
TGTGCCAGCAACCCGGACAGGGACCCCTACGAGCAGTACTTC
>-|15|TRBD1|TRBV11-2|TRBJ1-1
CASTLRDRGLIEAFF
TGTGCCAGCACCCTTAGGGATAGGGGGCTTATTGAAGCTTTCTTT
>-|14|TRBD1|TRBV29-1|TRBJ1-1
CSVGQGAVVTEAFF
TGCAGCGTTGGGCAGGGGGCGGTCGTCACTGAAGCTTTCTTT